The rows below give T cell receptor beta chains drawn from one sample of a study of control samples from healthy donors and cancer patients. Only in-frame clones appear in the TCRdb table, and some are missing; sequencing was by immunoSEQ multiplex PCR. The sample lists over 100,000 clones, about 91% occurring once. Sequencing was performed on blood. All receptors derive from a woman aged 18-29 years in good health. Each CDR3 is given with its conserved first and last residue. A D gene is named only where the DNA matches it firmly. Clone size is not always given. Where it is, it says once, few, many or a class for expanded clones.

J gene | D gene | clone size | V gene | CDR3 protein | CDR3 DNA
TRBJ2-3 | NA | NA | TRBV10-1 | CASGEADTQYF | TGCGCCAGCGGAGAGGCAGATACGCAGTATTTT
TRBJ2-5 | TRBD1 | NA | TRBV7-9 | CASSTRQGARETQYF | TGTGCCAGCAGCACCCGACAGGGGGCGCGAGAGACCCAGTACTTC
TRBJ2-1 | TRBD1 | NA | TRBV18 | CASSPRDRVNGNEQFF | TGTGCCAGCTCACCACGGGACAGGGTTAACGGCAATGAGCAGTTCTTC
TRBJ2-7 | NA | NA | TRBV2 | CASSGSSGIYEQYF | TGTGCCAGCAGTGGAAGTTCCGGGATCTACGAGCAGTACTTC
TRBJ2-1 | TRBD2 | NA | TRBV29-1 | CSVEDPGGYNEQFF | TGCAGCGTTGAAGACCCGGGGGGGTACAATGAGCAGTTCTTC
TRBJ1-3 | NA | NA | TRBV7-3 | CASSDRGAGGNTIYF | TGTGCCAGCAGCGACCGGGGGGCAGGTGGAAACACCATATATTTT
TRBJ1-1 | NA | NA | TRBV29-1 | CSVPPTRGYTEAFF | TGCAGCGTTCCGCCGACCAGGGGATACACTGAAGCTTTCTTT
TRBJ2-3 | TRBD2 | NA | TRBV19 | CASSSPGLAGTDTQYF | TGTGCCAGTAGTTCTCCGGGACTAGCGGGTACAGATACGCAGTATTTT
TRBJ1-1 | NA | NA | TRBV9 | CAGEPGHLNTEAFF | TGTGCCGGGGAACCGGGACACCTGAACACTGAAGCTTTCTTT
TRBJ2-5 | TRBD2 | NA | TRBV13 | CASSLAGPAGKETQYF | TGTGCCAGCAGCTTAGCAGGACCAGCGGGAAAAGAGACCCAGTACTTC
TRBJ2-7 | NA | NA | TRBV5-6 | CASSRTTVEEQYF | TGTGCCAGCAGCCGGACGACCGTAGAGGAGCAGTACTTC
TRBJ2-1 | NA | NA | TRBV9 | CASSVAVPNFEQFF | TGTGCCAGCAGCGTAGCGGTGCCGAACTTTGAGCAGTTCTTC
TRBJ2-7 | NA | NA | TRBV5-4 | CASSLGPTYEQYF | TGTGCCAGCAGCTTGGGGCCTACCTACGAGCAGTACTTC
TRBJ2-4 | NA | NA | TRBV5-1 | CASSGLAKNIQYF | TGCGCCAGCAGCGGGTTAGCCAAAAACATTCAGTACTTC
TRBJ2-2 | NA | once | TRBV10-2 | CASGQGFLTGELFF | TGCGCCAGCGGGCAGGGGTTTCTCACCGGGGAGCTGTTTTTT
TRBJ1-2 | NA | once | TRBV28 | CASSFGARYTF | TGTGCCAGCAGTTTCGGGGCGCGCTACACCTTC
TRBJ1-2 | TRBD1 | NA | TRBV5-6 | CASSAGSGTGFFYGYTF | TGTGCCAGCAGCGCCGGATCCGGGACAGGGTTTTTCTATGGCTACACCTTC
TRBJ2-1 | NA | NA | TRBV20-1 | CSARQALKEFF | TGCAGTGCTAGACAGGCCCTTAAGGAGTTCTTC
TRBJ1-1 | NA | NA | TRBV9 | CASSVEGNTEAFF | TGTGCCAGCAGCGTGGAGGGCAACACTGAAGCTTTCTTT
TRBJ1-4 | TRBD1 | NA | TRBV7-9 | CASSLVGDRGLFF | TGTGCCAGCAGCTTAGTGGGGGACAGGGGATTGTTTTTT
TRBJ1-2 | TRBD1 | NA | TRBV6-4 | CASRDRGAFGGYTF | TGTGCCAGCAGGGACAGGGGGGCTTTTGGTGGCTACACCTTC
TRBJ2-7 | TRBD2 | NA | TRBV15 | CATSPELAGNEQYF | TGTGCCACAAGCCCAGAACTAGCGGGAAACGAGCAGTACTTC
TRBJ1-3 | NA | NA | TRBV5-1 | CASKGDSGNTIYF | TGCGCCAGCAAGGGGGATTCTGGAAACACCATATATTTT
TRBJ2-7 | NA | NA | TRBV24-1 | CATSDTGRGFEQYF | TGTGCCACCAGTGACACCGGCCGCGGGTTCGAGCAGTACTTC
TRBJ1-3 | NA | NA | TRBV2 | CASSEARGTGNTIYF | TGTGCCAGCAGTGAAGCAAGAGGAACTGGAAACACCATATATTTT
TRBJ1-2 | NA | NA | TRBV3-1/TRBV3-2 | CASSQGEGVANYGYTF | TGTGCCAGCAGCCAAGGAGAGGGGGTTGCTAACTATGGCTACACCTTC
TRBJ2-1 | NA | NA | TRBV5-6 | CASSFEAPGVNNEQFF | TGTGCCAGCAGCTTCGAAGCCCCAGGGGTCAACAATGAGCAGTTCTTC
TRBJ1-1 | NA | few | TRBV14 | CASGASNTEAFF | TGTGCCAGCGGGGCATCGAACACTGAAGCTTTCTTT
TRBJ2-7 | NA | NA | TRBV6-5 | CASSSTGFFNEQYF | TGTGCCAGCAGTTCCACAGGGTTTTTCAACGAGCAGTACTTC
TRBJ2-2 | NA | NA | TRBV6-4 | CASSVRGTGELFF | TGTGCCAGCAGTGTCCGGGGGACCGGGGAGCTGTTTTTT
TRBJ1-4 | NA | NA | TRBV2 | CAGRQLGEEKLFF | TGTGCCGGTCGTCAGTTGGGGGAGGAAAAACTGTTTTTT
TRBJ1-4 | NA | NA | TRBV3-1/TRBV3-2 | CASSQDPGEEKLFF | TGTGCCAGCAGCCAAGATCCAGGGGAGGAAAAACTGTTTTTT
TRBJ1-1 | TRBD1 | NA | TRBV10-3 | CAISEFDRGMNTEAFF | TGTGCCATCAGTGAATTTGACAGGGGGATGAACACTGAAGCTTTCTTT
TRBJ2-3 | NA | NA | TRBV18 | CASSPLQGSHMDTQYF | TGTGCCAGCTCACCTCTCCAGGGTAGCCACATGGATACGCAGTATTTT
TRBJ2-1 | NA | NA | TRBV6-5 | CASTPGHPYNEQFF | TGTGCCAGCACCCCGGGACACCCCTACAATGAGCAGTTCTTC